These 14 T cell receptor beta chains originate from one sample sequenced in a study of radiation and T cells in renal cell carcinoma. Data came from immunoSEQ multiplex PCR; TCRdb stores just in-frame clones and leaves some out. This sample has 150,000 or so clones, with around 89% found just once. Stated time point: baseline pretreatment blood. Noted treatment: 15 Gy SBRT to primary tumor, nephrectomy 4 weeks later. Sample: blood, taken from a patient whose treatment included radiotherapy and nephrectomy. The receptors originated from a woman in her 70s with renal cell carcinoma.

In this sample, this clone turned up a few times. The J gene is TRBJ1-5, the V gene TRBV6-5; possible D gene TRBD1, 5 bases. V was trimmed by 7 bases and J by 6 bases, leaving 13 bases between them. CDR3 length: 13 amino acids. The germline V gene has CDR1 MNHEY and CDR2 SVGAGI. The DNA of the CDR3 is TGTGCCAGCAATACCCCGGGGGGTCAGCCCCAGCATTTT. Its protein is CASNTPGGQPQHF.

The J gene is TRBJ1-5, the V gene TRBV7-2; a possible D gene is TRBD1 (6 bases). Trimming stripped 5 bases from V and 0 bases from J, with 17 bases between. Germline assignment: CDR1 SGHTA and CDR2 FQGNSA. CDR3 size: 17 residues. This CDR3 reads CASSPGGGGISNQPQHF. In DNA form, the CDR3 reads TGTGCCAGCAGCCCCGGTGGAGGGGGTATTAGCAATCAGCCCCAGCATTTT.

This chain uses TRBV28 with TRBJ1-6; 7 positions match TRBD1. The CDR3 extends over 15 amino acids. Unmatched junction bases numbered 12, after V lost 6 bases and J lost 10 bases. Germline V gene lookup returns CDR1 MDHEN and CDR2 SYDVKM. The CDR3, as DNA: TGTGCCAGCAGGGGCGGGACAGCCCTTAGCTCACCCCTCCACTTT. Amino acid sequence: CASRGGTALSSPLHF.

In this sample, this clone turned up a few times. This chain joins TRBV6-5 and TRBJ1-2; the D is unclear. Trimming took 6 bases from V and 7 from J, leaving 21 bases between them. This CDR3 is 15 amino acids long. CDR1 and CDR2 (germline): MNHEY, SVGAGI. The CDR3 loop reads CASRAPGFGSGGYTF. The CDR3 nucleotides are TGTGCCAGCAGAGCTCCGGGGTTCGGAAGTGGTGGCTACACCTTC.

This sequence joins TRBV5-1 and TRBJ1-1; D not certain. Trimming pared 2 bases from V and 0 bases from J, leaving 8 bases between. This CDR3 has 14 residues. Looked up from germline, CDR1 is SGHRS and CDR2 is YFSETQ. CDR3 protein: CASSFNDLNTEAFF. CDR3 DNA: TGCGCCAGCAGCTTTAATGACTTGAACACTGAAGCTTTCTTT.

For the CDR3, the DNA is TGTGCCAGCAGGAGAGCCGGGACAACGAACACCGGGGAGCTGTTTTTT. This gives the protein CASRRAGTTNTGELFF. J is TRBJ2-2 and V is TRBV5-4; TRBD1 is a possible D gene (6 bases). The V gene lost 5 bases and the J gene lost 0 bases, with 14 bases spanning the gap. The CDR3 has 16 residues. Germline V gene sequence: CDR1 SGHNT, CDR2 YYREEE (reference sequence).

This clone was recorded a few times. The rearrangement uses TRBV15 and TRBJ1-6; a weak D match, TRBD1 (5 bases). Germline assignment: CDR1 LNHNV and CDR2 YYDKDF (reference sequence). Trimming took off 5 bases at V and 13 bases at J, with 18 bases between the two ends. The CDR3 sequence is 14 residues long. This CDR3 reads CATSYRGGGSPLHF. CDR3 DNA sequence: TGTGCCACCAGCTACCGGGGTGGGGGTAGTCCCCTCCACTTT.

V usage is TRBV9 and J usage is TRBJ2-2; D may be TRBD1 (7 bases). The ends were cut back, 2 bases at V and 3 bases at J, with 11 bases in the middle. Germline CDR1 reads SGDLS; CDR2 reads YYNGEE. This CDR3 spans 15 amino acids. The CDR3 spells CASSVQGGYTGELFF. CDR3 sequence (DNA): TGTGCCAGCAGCGTTCAGGGGGGTTACACCGGGGAGCTGTTTTTT.

The CDR3 sequence is CASSPGQAFSNQPQHF. The DNA of the CDR3 is TGTGCCAGCAGCCCGGGACAGGCTTTTAGCAATCAGCCCCAGCATTTT. This rearrangement joins TRBV7-2 to TRBJ1-5, with 8 bases aligning to TRBD1. CDR3 length: 16 amino acids. CDR1 is SGHTA and CDR2 is FQGNSA in the germline V gene. V lost 5 bases to trimming and J lost 0 bases; unmatched junction nucleotides: 6.

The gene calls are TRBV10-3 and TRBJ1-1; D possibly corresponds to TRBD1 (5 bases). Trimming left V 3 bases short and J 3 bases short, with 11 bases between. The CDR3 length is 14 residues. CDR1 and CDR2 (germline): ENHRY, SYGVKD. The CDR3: CAISDRQLYTEAFF. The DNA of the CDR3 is TGTGCCATCAGTGATCGACAGTTATACACTGAAGCTTTCTTT.

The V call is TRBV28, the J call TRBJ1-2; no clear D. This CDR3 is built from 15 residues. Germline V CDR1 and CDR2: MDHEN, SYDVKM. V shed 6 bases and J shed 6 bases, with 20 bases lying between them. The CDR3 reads CASSPPGSLRNGYTF. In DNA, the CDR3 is TGTGCCAGCAGCCCCCCGGGCTCCCTAAGGAATGGCTACACCTTC.

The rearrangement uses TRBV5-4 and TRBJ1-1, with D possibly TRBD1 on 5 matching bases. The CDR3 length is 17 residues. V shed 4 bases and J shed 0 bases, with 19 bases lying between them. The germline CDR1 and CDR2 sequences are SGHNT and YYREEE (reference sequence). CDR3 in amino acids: CASSPRITGVMNTEAFF. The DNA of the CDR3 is TGTGCCAGCAGCCCCAGGATCACAGGAGTTATGAACACTGAAGCTTTCTTT.

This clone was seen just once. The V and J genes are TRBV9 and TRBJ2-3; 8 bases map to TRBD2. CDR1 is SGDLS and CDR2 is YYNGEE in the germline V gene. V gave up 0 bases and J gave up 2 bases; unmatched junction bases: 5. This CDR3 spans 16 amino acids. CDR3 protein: CASSVEAGAFTDTQYF. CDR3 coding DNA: TGTGCCAGCAGCGTAGAAGCGGGGGCCTTCACAGATACGCAGTATTTT.

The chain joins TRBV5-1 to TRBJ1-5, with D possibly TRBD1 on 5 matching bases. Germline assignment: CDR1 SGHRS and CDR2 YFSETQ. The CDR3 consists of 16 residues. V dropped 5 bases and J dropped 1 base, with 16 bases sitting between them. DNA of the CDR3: TGCGCCAGCAGGGAGGGACCGGCAATCAGCAATCAGCCCCAGCATTTT. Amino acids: CASREGPAISNQPQHF. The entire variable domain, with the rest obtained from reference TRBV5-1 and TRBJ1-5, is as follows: KAGVTQTPRYLIKTRGQQVTLSCSPISGHRSVSWYQQTPGQGLQFLFEYFSETQRNKGNFPGRFSGRQFSNSRSEMNVSTLELGDSALYLCASREGPAISNQPQHFGDGTRLSIL.